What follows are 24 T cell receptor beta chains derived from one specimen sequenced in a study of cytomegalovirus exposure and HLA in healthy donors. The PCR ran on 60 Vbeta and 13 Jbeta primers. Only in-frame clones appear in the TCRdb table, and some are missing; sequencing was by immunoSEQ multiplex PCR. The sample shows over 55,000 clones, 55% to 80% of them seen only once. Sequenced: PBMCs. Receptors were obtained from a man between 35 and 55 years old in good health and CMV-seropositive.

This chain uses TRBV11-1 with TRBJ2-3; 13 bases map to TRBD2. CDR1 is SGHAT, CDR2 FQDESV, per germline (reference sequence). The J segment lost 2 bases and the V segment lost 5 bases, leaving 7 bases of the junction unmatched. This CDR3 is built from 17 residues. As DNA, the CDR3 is TGTGCCAGCAGCCCCAAGGGACTAGCGGGGTTCACAGATACGCAGTATTTT. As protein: CASSPKGLAGFTDTQYF.

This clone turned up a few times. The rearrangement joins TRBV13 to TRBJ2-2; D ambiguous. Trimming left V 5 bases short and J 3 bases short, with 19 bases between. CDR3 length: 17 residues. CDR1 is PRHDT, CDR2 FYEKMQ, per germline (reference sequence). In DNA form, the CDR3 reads TGTGCCAGCAGCGTCCGTCGGCTGACTCGTTACACCGGGGAGCTGTTTTTT. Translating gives CASSVRRLTRYTGELFF. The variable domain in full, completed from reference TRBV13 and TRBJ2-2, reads AAGVIQSPRHLIKEKRETATLKCYPIPRHDTVYWYQQGPGQDPQFLISFYEKMQSDKGSIPDRFSAQQFSDYHSELNMSSLELGDSALYFCASSVRRLTRYTGELFFGEGSRLTVL.

The CDR3: CASTKGASGANVLTF. CDR3 in DNA: TGTGCCAGCACCAAAGGGGCCTCTGGGGCCAACGTCCTGACTTTC. The chain recombines TRBV6-5 with TRBJ2-6; tentatively, D is TRBD1 (5 bases). Trimming took off 7 bases at V and 0 bases at J, with 10 bases between the two ends. This CDR3 comprises 15 residues. Germline V CDR1 and CDR2: MNHEY, SVGAGI.

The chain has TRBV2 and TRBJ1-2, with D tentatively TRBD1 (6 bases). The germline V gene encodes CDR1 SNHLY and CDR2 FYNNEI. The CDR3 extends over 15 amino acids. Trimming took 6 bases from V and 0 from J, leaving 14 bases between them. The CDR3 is CASRVGQNPNYGYTF. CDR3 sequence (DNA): TGTGCCAGCAGGGTCGGACAGAACCCTAACTATGGCTACACCTTC.

The CDR3 DNA reads as TGTGCCATCGTACAGGGATCTGGAAACACCATATATTTT. Translating gives CAIVQGSGNTIYF. The rearrangement links TRBV2 to TRBJ1-3; perhaps TRBD1 as D (6 bases). The V gene's germline CDR1 is SNHLY and CDR2 FYNNEI. Trimming removed 10 bases at V and 1 base at J, with 11 bases between. This CDR3 has 13 residues. Combining the CDR3 with reference TRBV2 and TRBJ1-3 gives the whole variable domain EPEVTQTPSHQVTQMGQEVILRCVPISNHLYFYWYRQILGQKVEFLVSFYNNEISEKSEIFDDQFSVERPDGSNFTLKIRSTKLEDSAMYFCAIVQGSGNTIYFGEGSWLTVV.

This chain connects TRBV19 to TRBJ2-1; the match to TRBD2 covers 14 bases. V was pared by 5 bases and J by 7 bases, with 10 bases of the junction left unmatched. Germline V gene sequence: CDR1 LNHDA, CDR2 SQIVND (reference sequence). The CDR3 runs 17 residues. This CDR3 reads CASSPRTGLAGANEQFF. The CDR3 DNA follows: TGTGCCAGTAGTCCCCGAACGGGACTAGCGGGGGCAAATGAGCAGTTCTTC. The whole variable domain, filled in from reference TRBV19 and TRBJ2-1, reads DGGITQSPKYLFRKEGQNVTLSCEQNLNHDAMYWYRQDPGQGLRLIYYSQIVNDFQKGDIAEGYSVSREKKESFPLTVTSAQKNPTAFYLCASSPRTGLAGANEQFFGPGTRLTVL.

CDR3 DNA sequence: TGTGCCAGCGGACCGGGACAGGGGACAGATACGCAGTATTTT. Translating gives CASGPGQGTDTQYF. The chain recombines TRBV6-6 with TRBJ2-3; TRBD1 matches 10 bases. The CDR3 spans 14 residues. J lost 3 bases, V lost 8 bases, and 5 bases had no gene match. Per germline, CDR1 MNHNY and CDR2 SVGAGI (reference sequence).

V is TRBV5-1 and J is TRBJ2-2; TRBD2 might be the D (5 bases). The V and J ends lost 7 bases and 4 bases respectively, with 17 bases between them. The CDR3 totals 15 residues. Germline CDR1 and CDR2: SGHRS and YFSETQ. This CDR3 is CASSRTSRGTGELFF. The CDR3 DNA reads TGCGCCAGCTCCAGGACCAGTCGGGGCACCGGGGAGCTGTTTTTT.

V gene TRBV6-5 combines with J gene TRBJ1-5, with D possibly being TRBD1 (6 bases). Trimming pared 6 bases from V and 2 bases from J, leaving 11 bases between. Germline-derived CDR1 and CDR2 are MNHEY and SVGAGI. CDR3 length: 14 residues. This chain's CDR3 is CASSQNRGNQPQHF. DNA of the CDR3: TGTGCCAGCAGCCAAAACAGGGGCAATCAGCCCCAGCATTTT.

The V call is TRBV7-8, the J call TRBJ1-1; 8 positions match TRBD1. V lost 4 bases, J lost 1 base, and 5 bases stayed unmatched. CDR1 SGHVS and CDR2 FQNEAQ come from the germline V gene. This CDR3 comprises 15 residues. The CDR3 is CASSSDRGRNTEAFF. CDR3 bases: TGTGCCAGCAGCTCAGACAGGGGAAGGAACACTGAAGCTTTCTTT.

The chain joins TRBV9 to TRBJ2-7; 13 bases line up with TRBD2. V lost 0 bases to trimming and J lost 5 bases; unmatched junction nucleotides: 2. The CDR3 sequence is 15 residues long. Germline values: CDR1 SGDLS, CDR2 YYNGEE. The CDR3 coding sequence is TGTGCCAGCAGCGTAGAGGGACTAGCGGGGAACGAGCAGTACTTC. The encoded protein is CASSVEGLAGNEQYF. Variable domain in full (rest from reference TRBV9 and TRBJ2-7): DSGVTQTPKHLITATGQRVTLRCSPRSGDLSVYWYQQSLDQGLQFLIQYYNGEERAKGNILERFSAQQFPDLHSELNLSSLELGDSALYFCASSVEGLAGNEQYFGPGTRLTVT.

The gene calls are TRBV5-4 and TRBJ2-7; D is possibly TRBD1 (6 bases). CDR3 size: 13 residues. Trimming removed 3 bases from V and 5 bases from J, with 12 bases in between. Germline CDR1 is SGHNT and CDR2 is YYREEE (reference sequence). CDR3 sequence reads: CASSSQGSDEQYF. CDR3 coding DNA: TGTGCCAGCAGCTCACAGGGTTCTGACGAGCAGTACTTC. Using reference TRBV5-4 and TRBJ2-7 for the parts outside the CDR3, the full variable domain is ETGVTQSPTHLIKTRGQQVTLRCSSQSGHNTVSWYQQALGQGPQFIFQYYREEENGRGNFPPRFSGLQFPNYSSELNVNALELDDSALYLCASSSQGSDEQYFGPGTRLTVT.

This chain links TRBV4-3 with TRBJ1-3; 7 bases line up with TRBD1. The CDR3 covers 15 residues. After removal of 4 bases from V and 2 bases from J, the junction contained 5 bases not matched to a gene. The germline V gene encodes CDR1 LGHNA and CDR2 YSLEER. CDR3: CASSPEGAPGNTIYF. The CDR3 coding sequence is TGCGCCAGCAGCCCAGAGGGGGCTCCTGGAAACACCATATATTTT.

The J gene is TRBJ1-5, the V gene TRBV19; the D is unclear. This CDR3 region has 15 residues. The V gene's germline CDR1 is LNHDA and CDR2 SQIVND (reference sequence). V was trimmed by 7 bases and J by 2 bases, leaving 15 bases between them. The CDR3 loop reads CASTQHGRGNQPQHF. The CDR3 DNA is TGTGCCAGTACCCAACACGGGAGGGGCAATCAGCCCCAGCATTTT.

The CDR3: CASSVGGDQPQHF. The CDR3 bases are TGTGCCAGCAGTGTGGGGGGAGATCAGCCCCAGCATTTT. The J gene is TRBJ1-5, the V gene TRBV6-1; weak D call: TRBD1 (5 bases). Trimming stripped 4 bases from V and 5 bases from J, with 9 bases between. This CDR3 has 13 amino acids. Germline assignment: CDR1 MNHNS and CDR2 SASEGT.

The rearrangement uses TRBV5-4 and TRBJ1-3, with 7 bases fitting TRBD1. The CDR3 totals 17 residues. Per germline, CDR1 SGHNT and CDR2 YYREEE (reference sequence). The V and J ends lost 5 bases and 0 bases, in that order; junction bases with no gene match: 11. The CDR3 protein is CASSTQPTGRSGNTIYF. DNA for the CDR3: TGTGCCAGCAGTACCCAACCGACAGGGCGCTCTGGAAACACCATATATTTT.

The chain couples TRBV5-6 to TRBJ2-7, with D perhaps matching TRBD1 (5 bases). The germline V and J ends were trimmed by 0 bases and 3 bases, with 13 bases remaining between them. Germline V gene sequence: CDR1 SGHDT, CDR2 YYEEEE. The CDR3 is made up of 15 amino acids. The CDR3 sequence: CASSLAGRVSYEQYF. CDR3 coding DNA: TGTGCCAGCAGCTTGGCCGGCAGGGTTAGCTACGAGCAGTACTTC.

The CDR3 loop is CAISEGGSGNTIYF. DNA for the CDR3: TGTGCCATCAGTGAAGGAGGTTCTGGAAACACCATATATTTT. V gene TRBV10-3 combines with J gene TRBJ1-3; D is uncertain. V was clipped by 3 bases and J by 1 base, with 7 bases between them. Germline V gives CDR1 ENHRY, CDR2 SYGVKD. This CDR3 has 14 amino acids.

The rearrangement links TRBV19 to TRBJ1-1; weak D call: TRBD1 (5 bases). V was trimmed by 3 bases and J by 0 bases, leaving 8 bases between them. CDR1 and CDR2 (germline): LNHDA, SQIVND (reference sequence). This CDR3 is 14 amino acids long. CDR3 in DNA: TGTGCCAGTAGTATGGCACAGGTGAACACTGAAGCTTTCTTT. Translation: CASSMAQVNTEAFF.

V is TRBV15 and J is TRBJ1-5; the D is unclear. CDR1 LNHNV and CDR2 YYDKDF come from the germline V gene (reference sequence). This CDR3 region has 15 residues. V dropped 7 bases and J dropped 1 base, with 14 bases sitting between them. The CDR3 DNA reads TGTGCCACCACCATGAGCCGAGAAAGCAATCAGCCCCAGCATTTT. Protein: CATTMSRESNQPQHF.

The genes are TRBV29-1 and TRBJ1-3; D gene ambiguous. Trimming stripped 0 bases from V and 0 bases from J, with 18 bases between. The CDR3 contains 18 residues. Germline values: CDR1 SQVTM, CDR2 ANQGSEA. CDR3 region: CSVEDRPGPTVSGNTIYF. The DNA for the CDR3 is TGCAGCGTTGAAGATCGGCCAGGTCCGACCGTCTCTGGAAACACCATATATTTT.

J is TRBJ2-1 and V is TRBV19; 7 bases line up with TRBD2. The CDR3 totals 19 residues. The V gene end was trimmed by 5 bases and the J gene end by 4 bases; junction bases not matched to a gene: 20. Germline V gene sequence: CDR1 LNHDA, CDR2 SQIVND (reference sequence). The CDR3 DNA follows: TGTGCCAGTAGTGTGGGGGGTCGGTGGGGCGGGAGATCATACAATGAGCAGTTCTTC. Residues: CASSVGGRWGGRSYNEQFF.

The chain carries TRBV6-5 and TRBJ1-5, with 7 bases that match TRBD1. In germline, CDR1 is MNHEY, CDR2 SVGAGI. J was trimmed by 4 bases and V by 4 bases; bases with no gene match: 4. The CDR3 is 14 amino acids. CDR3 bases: TGTGCCAGCAGTTTTCAGGGGGGTAATCAGCCCCAGCATTTT. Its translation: CASSFQGGNQPQHF.

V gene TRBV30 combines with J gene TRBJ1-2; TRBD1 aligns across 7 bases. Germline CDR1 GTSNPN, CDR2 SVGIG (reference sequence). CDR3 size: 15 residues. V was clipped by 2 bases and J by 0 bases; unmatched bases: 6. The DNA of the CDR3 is TGTGCCTGGAGTACCGGGACAGAAACTAACTATGGCTACACCTTC. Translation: CAWSTGTETNYGYTF. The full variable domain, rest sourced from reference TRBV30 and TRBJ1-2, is SQTIHQWPATLVQPVGSPLSLECTVEGTSNPNLYWYRQAAGRGLQLLFYSVGIGQISSEVPQNLSASRPQDRQFILSSKKLLLSDSGFYLCAWSTGTETNYGYTFGSGTRLTVV.